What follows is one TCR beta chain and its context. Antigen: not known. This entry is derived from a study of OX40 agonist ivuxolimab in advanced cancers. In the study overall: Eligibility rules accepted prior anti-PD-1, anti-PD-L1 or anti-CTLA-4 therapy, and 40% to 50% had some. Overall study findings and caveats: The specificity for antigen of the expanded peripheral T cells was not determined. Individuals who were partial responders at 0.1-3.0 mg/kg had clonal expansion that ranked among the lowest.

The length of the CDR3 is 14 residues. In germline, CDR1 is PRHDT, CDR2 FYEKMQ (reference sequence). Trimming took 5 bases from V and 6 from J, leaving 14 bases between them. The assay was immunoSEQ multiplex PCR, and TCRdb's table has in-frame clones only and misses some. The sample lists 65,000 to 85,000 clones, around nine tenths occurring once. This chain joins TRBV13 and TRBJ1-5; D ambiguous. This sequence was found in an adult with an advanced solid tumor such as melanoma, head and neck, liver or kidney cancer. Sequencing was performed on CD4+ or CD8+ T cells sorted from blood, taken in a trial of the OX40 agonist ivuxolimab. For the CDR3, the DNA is TGTGCCAGCAGCCATGACGACCTGGGTCAGCCCCAGCATTTT. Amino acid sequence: CASSHDDLGQPQHF.